These T cell receptor beta chains were read from a single sample in a study of T cells expressing NK-cell markers. After re-calling the 5' RACE reads, TCRdb lists one entry per CDR3 protein, DNA absent. The repertoire table contains about 390,000 distinct CDR3 sequences. What was sequenced was blood T cells: a sorted CD56 or NKG2C T cell subset, CD4+ or CD8+ T cells, or bulk PBMC T cells (not recorded which). The origin of the receptors is a woman between 50 and 59 years old in good health. Each CDR3 is given with its conserved first and last residue. The order of the fields is V gene, J gene, CDR3 protein.

TRBV20-1	TRBJ2-2	CSARDRWQGTGELFF
TRBV7-3	TRBJ2-1	CASSLTGTSGSGGEQFF
TRBV6-4	TRBJ2-1	CASPPAPGLAGYNEQFF
TRBV29-1	TRBJ1-2	CSVHRGTGVGYTF
TRBV20-1	TRBJ1-1	CSAERSGNTEAFF
TRBV10-3	TRBJ2-2	CAISESTGTGRGNTGELFF
TRBV11-1	TRBJ2-1	CASSLGLVRVSGMGSSYNEQFF
TRBV10-2	TRBJ1-2	CASSDLPGTNYGYTF
TRBV7-3	TRBJ2-5	CASSQGGGRETQYF
TRBV7-8	TRBJ1-3	CASSHGQGPIGNTIYF
TRBV3-1	TRBJ2-7	CASSHVDRKDF
TRBV20-1	TRBJ1-1	CSASSPASTEAFF
TRBV16	TRBJ1-5	CASSQSHGVRGQPQHF
TRBV24-1	TRBJ2-1	CATRGQGGSYNEQFF
TRBV4-1	TRBJ2-3	CASSQPPGLAVLGGDTQYF
TRBV29-1	TRBJ2-5	CSLRGGGETQYF
TRBV20-1	TRBJ2-2	CSAELRGAGEPGELFF
TRBV4-1	TRBJ2-4	CASSQDLTGKSKNIQYF
TRBV27	TRBJ2-6	CASSFGRGGSGANVLTF
TRBV12-3/TRBV12-4	TRBJ1-5	CASRFGSVSNQPQHF
TRBV5-1	TRBJ1-1	CASSRPGQPLEAFF
TRBV6-2/TRBV6-3	TRBJ1-2	CASSYSSEANYGYTF
TRBV12-3/TRBV12-4	TRBJ2-3	CASRKPGLGGTQYF
TRBV10-3	TRBJ2-1	CAIRHRLATEDEQFF
TRBV5-1	TRBJ2-6	CASTPMDTYSGANVLTF
TRBV14	TRBJ2-7	CASSRVVGVSKKAYSYEQYF
TRBV2	TRBJ2-1	CASSSGQGPYNEQFF
TRBV3-1	TRBJ2-5	CASSQDLRPQETQYF
TRBV18	TRBJ1-2	CASSPGVSYGYTF
TRBV28	TRBJ2-1	CASRYVSGSSYNEQFF
TRBV6-2/TRBV6-3	TRBJ2-7	CASSYLQGYEQYF
TRBV6-6	TRBJ1-6	CASGARRDSPLHF
TRBV2	TRBJ2-5	CASSDQGSQETQYF
TRBV24-1	TRBJ2-5	CATSDWLGETQYF
TRBV12-3/TRBV12-4	TRBJ1-2	CASRNSPGTVYGYTF
TRBV29-1	TRBJ2-3	CSVHRTRTPDTQYF
TRBV20-1	TRBJ2-3	CSASKGRGTDTQYF
TRBV12-3/TRBV12-4	TRBJ2-2	CASSLSRNGELFF
TRBV10-3	TRBJ1-2	CAISELTGQDYGYTF
TRBV5-1	TRBJ2-1	CASSFGSTRDNEQFF
TRBV5-1	TRBJ1-6	CASNLGPNSYNSPLHF